The 30 T cell receptor beta chains below come from one sample, sequenced in a study of blood T cell repertoires in COVID-19. Clones were read by immunoSEQ multiplex PCR, and TCRdb kept only the in-frame ones, dropping some. This table has roughly 250,000 clones, approximately 85% appearing once. The sample taken for sequencing was peripheral blood. Source of these receptors: a woman aged 70-85 years with acute or convalescent COVID-19.

The V and J genes are TRBV27 and TRBJ1-5; D is undetermined. V was trimmed by 5 bases and J by 2 bases, leaving 16 bases between them. CDR1 and CDR2 (germline): MNHEY, SMNVEV (reference sequence). This CDR3 spans 16 amino acids. Written as DNA, the CDR3 is TGTGCCAGCAGTGTGCTCGGGTCTCGGGGCAATCAGCCCCAGCATTTT. Its translation: CASSVLGSRGNQPQHF.

This chain joins TRBV24-1 and TRBJ2-2; D ambiguous. V dropped 7 bases and J dropped 0 bases, with 11 bases sitting between them. Germline loops: CDR1 KGHDR, CDR2 SFDVKD. This CDR3 is built from 15 residues. In DNA, the CDR3 is TGTGCCACCAGCGAGGAGCTAACGAACACCGGGGAGCTGTTTTTT. It yields the protein CATSEELTNTGELFF.

The V and J genes are TRBV11-2 and TRBJ1-1; D might be TRBD1 (5 bases). CDR1 SGHAT and CDR2 FQNNGV come from the germline V gene. Trimming removed 5 bases from V and 0 bases from J, with 16 bases in between. The CDR3 spans 16 residues. CDR3 region: CASSPGWGGMNTEAFF. CDR3 DNA: TGTGCCAGCAGCCCAGGTTGGGGGGGAATGAACACTGAAGCTTTCTTT.

The chain has TRBV7-2 and TRBJ1-1; D may be TRBD1 (6 bases). Trimming shortened V by 5 bases and J by 7 bases, and 14 bases separated the two germline ends. This CDR3 contains 13 residues. The germline gives CDR1 SGHTA, CDR2 FQGNSA. The CDR3 nucleotides are TGTGCCAGCAGCCCCCGAGACAGGCGTGAAGCTTTCTTT. It specifies CASSPRDRREAFF.

The chain links TRBV5-1 to TRBJ2-3; 12 bases map to TRBD1. CDR1 is SGHRS, CDR2 YFSETQ, per germline. The J segment lost 2 bases and the V segment lost 5 bases, leaving 6 bases of the junction unmatched. CDR3 length: 16 amino acids. The CDR3 coding sequence is TGCGCCAGCAGGGGGACAGGGGGCCTGGCCACAGATACGCAGTATTTT. It codes for CASRGTGGLATDTQYF.

The chain couples TRBV19 to TRBJ2-6; no firm D call. Germline V gene sequence: CDR1 LNHDA, CDR2 SQIVND (reference sequence). Trimming stripped 9 bases from V and 0 bases from J, with 6 bases between. There are 13 residues in the CDR3. This chain's CDR3 is CASHFSGANVLTF. CDR3 nucleotide sequence: TGTGCCAGCCATTTCTCTGGGGCCAACGTCCTGACTTTC.

A single count supports this clone. The genes are TRBV7-2 and TRBJ1-2, with TRBD1 matching over 12 bases. Trimming at V came to 4 bases and at J to 5 bases, leaving 11 bases not matched to a gene. The CDR3 extends over 17 amino acids. CDR1 and CDR2 (germline): SGHTA, FQGNSA. The CDR3 reads CASSSLEGTGGLYGYTF. For the CDR3, the DNA is TGTGCCAGCAGCTCATTAGAGGGGACAGGGGGCCTGTATGGCTACACCTTC.

This sequence joins TRBV5-6 and TRBJ1-5, with D tentatively TRBD1 (5 bases). Trimming left V 2 bases short and J 2 bases short, with 11 bases between. In germline, CDR1 is SGHDT, CDR2 YYEEEE. There are 15 residues in the CDR3. CDR3 coding DNA: TGTGCCAGCAGCTTATATTCCAGGGGCAATCAGCCCCAGCATTTT. It translates to CASSLYSRGNQPQHF.

V and J are TRBV3-1 (or the pseudogene TRBV3-2) and TRBJ1-2; 7 bases are shared with TRBD1. CDR3 size: 17 residues. V shed 4 bases and J 2 bases; nucleotides not matched to a gene: 13. Germline lookup yields CDR1 LGHDT and CDR2 YNNKEL (reference sequence). In DNA, the CDR3 is TGTGCCAGCAGCCCCCCCGCTTTAGGGGGCTGGAACTATGGCTACACCTTC. Translating gives CASSPPALGGWNYGYTF.

The chain recombines TRBV12-3 or TRBV12-4 with TRBJ1-1; D not resolved. The V gene lost 7 bases and the J gene lost 3 bases, with 6 bases spanning the gap. The CDR3 spans 11 residues. CDR3 nucleotides: TGTGCCAGCATCATTGACACTGAAGCTTTCTTT. This gives the protein CASIIDTEAFF.

The chain couples TRBV20-1 to TRBJ1-3; D remains unclear. The CDR3 spans 15 residues. Deletions cut 3 bases from V and 1 base from J, with 13 bases between. Germline CDR1 is DFQATT and CDR2 is SNEGSKA (reference sequence). The CDR3 DNA reads as TGCAGTGCTAGTCGGAGGGCTGTTTCTGGAAACACCATATATTTT. Translation: CSASRRAVSGNTIYF.

The chain couples TRBV28 to TRBJ1-1; unclear D gene. This CDR3 spans 14 amino acids. Trimming took off 2 bases at V and 4 bases at J, with 11 bases between the two ends. Germline CDR1 is MDHEN and CDR2 is SYDVKM. The CDR3 reads CASSLVRQATEAFF. In DNA form, the CDR3 reads TGTGCCAGCAGTTTAGTTAGGCAGGCCACTGAAGCTTTCTTT.

The J gene is TRBJ1-1, the V gene TRBV7-9; D is unresolved. V lost 5 bases to trimming and J lost 5 bases, with 15 bases between them. Per the germline V gene, CDR1 is SEHNR and CDR2 is FQNEAQ (reference sequence). CDR3 length: 14 amino acids. The CDR3 coding sequence is TGTGCCAGCAGCCTGACTACCGGGAAAACTGAAGCTTTCTTT. Translated: CASSLTTGKTEAFF.

The chain employs TRBV10-3 and TRBJ2-7; D is unclear. The CDR3 has 12 residues. V lost 3 bases and J lost 4, with 7 bases in between. Germline CDR1 ENHRY, CDR2 SYGVKD. The CDR3 spells CAISDQDYEQYF. DNA of the CDR3: TGTGCCATCAGTGACCAGGATTACGAGCAGTACTTC.

Only one count was recorded for this clone. DNA of the CDR3: TGTGCCAGCAGTGAAATTTGGGGCGCAGTTAATTCACCCCTCCACTTT. The encoded protein is CASSEIWGAVNSPLHF. The chain joins TRBV6-1 to TRBJ1-6; TRBD1 might be the D (5 bases). Deletions cut 2 bases from V and 6 bases from J, with 14 bases between. Germline V lookup: CDR1 MNHNS, CDR2 SASEGT. The CDR3 covers 16 residues.

Comments on this clone: A much bigger clone sits one base away, suggesting this may be a read error. Other DNA sequences in the sample encode the same CDR3. The chain employs TRBV6-2 or TRBV6-3 and TRBJ1-2; 7 positions match TRBD1. Per germline, CDR1 MNHEY and CDR2 SVGEGT. J was trimmed by 2 bases and V by 6 bases; bases with no gene match: 3. The CDR3 has 13 residues. The chain's CDR3 is CASSLTGNYGYTF. CDR3 DNA sequence: TGTGCCAGCAGCTTGACAGGGAACTATGGCTACACCTTC.

V and J are TRBV5-1 and TRBJ2-7; 11 bases line up with TRBD1. Germline V gene lookup returns CDR1 SGHRS and CDR2 YFSETQ. The length of the CDR3 is 14 residues. V shed 3 bases, J shed 4 bases, and the junction held 3 bases outside the gene matches. The CDR3 nucleotides read TGCGCCAGCAGCTACGGACAGGGGGCATACGAGCAGTACTTC. As protein: CASSYGQGAYEQYF.

The chain combines TRBV7-8 with TRBJ2-7; perhaps TRBD1 as D (6 bases). Trimming removed 5 bases at V and 4 bases at J, with 18 bases between. This CDR3 region has 15 residues. CDR1 is SGHVS, CDR2 FQNEAQ, per germline. The CDR3 here is CASSTGTPNRYEQYF. The CDR3 DNA follows: TGTGCCAGCAGCACCGGGACACCGAATAGGTACGAGCAGTACTTC.

V gene TRBV28 combines with J gene TRBJ1-5; 10 bases are a match to TRBD1. The CDR3 contains 15 residues. With 3 bases clipped from V and 1 base from J, the junction kept 0 bases outside the gene matches. CDR1 MDHEN and CDR2 SYDVKM come from the germline V gene. The DNA of the CDR3 is TGTGCCAGCAGTTTGGACAGGGGGAGCAATCAGCCCCAGCATTTT. This sequence encodes CASSLDRGSNQPQHF.

The rearrangement uses TRBV7-9 and TRBJ1-1; D unclear. Germline-derived CDR1 and CDR2 are SEHNR and FQNEAQ (reference sequence). The V end lost 4 bases, the J end lost 0 bases, and 6 bases lay between the germline ends. CDR3 size: 13 residues. CDR3 coding DNA: TGTGCCAGCAGCTCCCTTTTGAACACTGAAGCTTTCTTT. Translating it yields CASSSLLNTEAFF.

This sequence joins TRBV6-6 and TRBJ1-5; TRBD1 matches at 8 bases. This CDR3 is 12 amino acids long. V shed 7 bases, J shed 5 bases, and the junction held 1 base outside the gene matches. Germline V gene sequence: CDR1 MNHNY, CDR2 SVGAGI (reference sequence). CDR3 coding DNA: TGTGCCAGCAAGACAGGGGATCAGCCCCAGCATTTT. Amino acid sequence: CASKTGDQPQHF.

This chain uses TRBV11-2 with TRBJ2-4; D remains unclear. V dropped 1 base and J dropped 8 bases, with 12 bases sitting between them. This CDR3 has 14 residues. Germline CDR1 reads SGHAT; CDR2 reads FQNNGV. CDR3 coding DNA: TGTGCCAGCAGCTTAGTAGTCACCCGCGACATTCAGTACTTC. This translates into CASSLVVTRDIQYF.

There are many counts of this clone. CDR3 loop: CASSRLGGNYGYTF. CDR3 DNA sequence: TGTGCCAGCAGTAGATTAGGGGGAAACTATGGCTACACCTTC. This rearrangement joins TRBV25-1 to TRBJ1-2; possible D gene TRBD1, 6 bases. Looked up from germline, CDR1 is MGHDK and CDR2 is SYGVNS. Trimming took 5 bases from V and 2 from J, leaving 12 bases between them. The CDR3 is 14 amino acids.

V is TRBV9 and J is TRBJ1-1, with D hard to call. The CDR3 extends over 14 amino acids. The germline V and J ends were trimmed by 4 bases and 5 bases, with 15 bases remaining between them. CDR1 and CDR2 (germline): SGDLS, YYNGEE. CDR3 nucleotides: TGTGCCAGCAGCCCCAGACTTAGAGCAACTGAAGCTTTCTTT. Protein: CASSPRLRATEAFF. The variable domain in full, with the rest retrieved from reference TRBV9 and TRBJ1-1, is DSGVTQTPKHLITATGQRVTLRCSPRSGDLSVYWYQQSLDQGLQFLIQYYNGEERAKGNILERFSAQQFPDLHSELNLSSLELGDSALYFCASSPRLRATEAFFGQGTRLTVV.

This chain joins TRBV19 and TRBJ2-5; 9 bases line up with TRBD1. The germline V gene has CDR1 LNHDA and CDR2 SQIVND (reference sequence). The CDR3 loop spans 14 amino acids. DNA of the CDR3: TGTGCGACCCGGAGACAGGGGGGACAAGAGACCCAGTACTTC. Protein product: CATRRQGGQETQYF.

A few counts support this clone. For the CDR3, the DNA is TGTGCCAGCTCACCACCTACTAGAAGAGACTACGAGCAGTACTTC. Translated, it gives CASSPPTRRDYEQYF. The rearrangement links TRBV18 to TRBJ2-7, with D perhaps TRBD2 (5 bases). This CDR3 is 15 amino acids long. With 0 bases removed from V and 3 bases from J, the gap between germline ends came to 12 bases. The V gene's germline CDR1 is KGHSH and CDR2 LQKENI.

The chain combines TRBV7-9 with TRBJ1-2; D gene unclear. This CDR3 comprises 14 residues. V was cut by 2 bases and J by 2 bases, with 9 bases left in between. The germline V gene has CDR1 SEHNR and CDR2 FQNEAQ (reference sequence). CDR3 protein: CASSLRGLNYGYTF. In DNA form, the CDR3 reads TGTGCCAGCAGCTTACGAGGATTAAACTATGGCTACACCTTC. Full variable domain (remainder filled in from reference TRBV7-9 and TRBJ1-2): DTGVSQNPRHKITKRGQNVTFRCDPISEHNRLYWYRQTLGQGPEFLTYFQNEAQLEKSRLLSDRFSAERPKGSFSTLEIQRTEQGDSAMYLCASSLRGLNYGYTFGSGTRLTVV.

The chain carries TRBV2 and TRBJ2-2; TRBD1 agrees at 10 bases. In germline, CDR1 is SNHLY, CDR2 FYNNEI. The CDR3 consists of 15 residues. V was pared by 9 bases and J by 7 bases, with 11 bases of the junction left unmatched. The CDR3: CASRQGAFEGGELFF. As DNA, the CDR3 is TGTGCCAGTAGACAGGGGGCTTTCGAGGGCGGGGAGCTGTTTTTT.

V is TRBV7-9 and J is TRBJ1-4, with D possibly matching TRBD1 (6 bases). The V gene lost 3 bases and the J gene lost 1 base, with 9 bases spanning the gap. This CDR3 has 15 amino acids. Germline CDR1 reads SEHNR; CDR2 reads FQNEAQ (reference sequence). CDR3 sequence: CASSFYRVTNEKLFF. Here the CDR3 DNA reads TGTGCCAGCAGCTTTTACAGGGTAACTAATGAAAAACTGTTTTTT.

The genes are TRBV4-3 and TRBJ1-1; D not resolved. Trimming took 3 bases from V and 4 from J, leaving 12 bases between them. CDR1 and CDR2 (germline): LGHNA, YSLEER. CDR3 length equals 14 residues. For the CDR3, the DNA is TGCGCCAGCAGCCAGTTGCGTGGTGCCACTGAAGCTTTCTTT. This translates into CASSQLRGATEAFF.